Following are 25 T cell receptor beta chains from one sample sequenced in a study of PD-1 and CTLA-4 blockade in melanoma listed by TCRdb under 2021. The method behind the library was the immunoSEQ multiplex PCR assay. TCRdb obtained this table from immuneACCESS and retained in-frame rearrangements with V and J assigned. These tables miss some clones; where compared with another copy, unresolved V genes account for less than half of the shortfall, and the remainder is unexplained. Here the sample has 25,000 to 40,000 clones; 88% occur a single time. The ten largest clones represent around 6.3% of the sample. This material consisted of CD8+ T cells from peripheral blood, taken from a patient given anti-PD-1 treatment. Receptors originate from a human donor with melanoma.

DNA of the CDR3: TGTGCCAGCAGTCCCCGGACAGGGTTAAATTTGGAAGCTTTCTTT. It encodes CASSPRTGLNLEAFF. The J gene is TRBJ1-1, the V gene TRBV27; 8 bases match TRBD1. Germline V gene data show CDR1 as MNHEY and CDR2 as SMNVEV (reference sequence). This CDR3 is built from 15 residues. After removal of 5 bases from V and 8 bases from J, the junction contained 13 bases not matched to a gene.

This clone has just a few counts. The chain uses TRBV28 and TRBJ2-7; 10 bases fit TRBD1. Unmatched junction bases numbered 2, after V lost 6 bases and J lost 0 bases. CDR1 is MDHEN, CDR2 SYDVKM, per germline. CDR3 length: 14 residues. The DNA of the CDR3 is TGTGCCAGCAGGGACAGGGGGAGCTCCTACGAGCAGTACTTC. The encoded protein is CASRDRGSSYEQYF.

The rearrangement uses TRBV6-2 or TRBV6-3 and TRBJ1-1; 7 bases fit TRBD1. The CDR3 extends over 16 amino acids. The germline CDR1 and CDR2 sequences are MNHEY and SVGEGT. The ends lost 5 bases at V and 0 bases at J; junction bases unmatched: 9. CDR3 in amino acids: CASSLRTTGLNTEAFF. Here the CDR3 DNA reads TGTGCCAGCAGTCTTCGGACGACAGGGCTGAACACTGAAGCTTTCTTT.

The chain joins TRBV7-3 to TRBJ2-5; D perhaps matches TRBD2 (6 bases). Germline-derived CDR1 and CDR2 are SGHTA and FQGTGA. Trimming took off 0 bases at V and 1 base at J, with 9 bases between the two ends. The CDR3 has 15 amino acids. CDR3 bases: TGTGCCAGCAGCTTAACGGGCGGGACCCAAGAGACCCAGTACTTC. It encodes CASSLTGGTQETQYF.

This chain connects TRBV4-1 to TRBJ2-1; 10 bases are shared with TRBD2. The CDR3 length is 13 residues. J lost 8 bases, V lost 6 bases, and 4 bases had no gene match. Germline loops: CDR1 MGHRA, CDR2 YSYEKL. The CDR3 region has the DNA TGCGCCAGCAGGAGCGGGGGGGCCGATGAGCAGTTCTTC. Residues: CASRSGGADEQFF.

The gene calls are TRBV28 and TRBJ1-2; D gene ambiguous. The length of the CDR3 is 14 residues. Germline V gene data show CDR1 as MDHEN and CDR2 as SYDVKM. V was clipped by 7 bases and J by 1 base, with 13 bases between them. CDR3 loop: CASTLEANNYGYTF. The CDR3 DNA reads TGTGCCAGCACCTTGGAGGCGAATAACTATGGCTACACCTTC.

The chain couples TRBV23-1 to TRBJ1-2; TRBD1 is a possible D gene (6 bases). TRBV23-1 is given ORF status, its function remaining uncertain. The CDR3 spans 11 residues. The DNA of the CDR3 is TGCGTCCGGGGGCTGGGGTATGGCTACACCTTC. It codes for CVRGLGYGYTF.

V usage is TRBV7-2 and J usage is TRBJ1-2; D gene uncertain. Looked up from germline, CDR1 is SGHTA and CDR2 is FQGNSA. The CDR3 has 17 residues. V was shortened by 0 bases and J by 3 bases, with 17 bases between the two germline ends. CDR3 region: CASSLAPLIRTDYGYTF. The CDR3 DNA reads TGTGCCAGCAGCTTAGCTCCATTGATTCGGACGGACTATGGCTACACCTTC.

CDR3 region: CASSPPLAGGTGELFF. As DNA, the CDR3 is TGTGCCAGCTCACCACCTCTAGCGGGGGGCACCGGGGAGCTGTTTTTT. The chain has TRBV18 and TRBJ2-2; TRBD2 matches 11 bases. V lost 0 bases, J lost 4 bases, and 1 base stayed unmatched. The germline CDR1 and CDR2 sequences are KGHSH and LQKENI. CDR3 length: 16 residues.

This chain uses TRBV5-5 with TRBJ2-3; 14 bases fit TRBD2. J lost 0 bases, V lost 3 bases, and 3 bases had no gene match. The germline V gene encodes CDR1 SGHKS and CDR2 YYEKEE (reference sequence). The CDR3 runs to 17 residues. In DNA form, the CDR3 reads TGTGCCAGCAGCTCCGGGACTAGCGGGGGCAGCACAGATACGCAGTATTTT. It is translated as CASSSGTSGGSTDTQYF. The complete variable domain, with remaining parts taken from reference TRBV5-5 and TRBJ2-3, reads DAGVTQSPTHLIKTRGQQVTLRCSPISGHKSVSWYQQVLGQGPQFIFQYYEKEERGRGNFPDRFSARQFPNYSSELNVNALLLGDSALYLCASSSGTSGGSTDTQYFGPGTRLTVL.

This chain uses TRBV3-1 (or the pseudogene TRBV3-2) with TRBJ2-5; 14 nucleotides line up with TRBD2. V gave up 3 bases and J gave up 3 bases; unmatched junction bases: 6. Looked up from germline, CDR1 is LGHDT and CDR2 is YNNKEL (reference sequence). The CDR3 totals 17 residues. The CDR3 DNA sequence: TGTGCCAGCAGCCACCTGGGGGGACTAGCGGGGGAAGAGACCCAGTACTTC. Translated, it gives CASSHLGGLAGEETQYF.

The J gene is TRBJ1-2, the V gene TRBV6-4; 10 nucleotides agree with TRBD1. V shed 6 bases, J shed 5 bases, and the junction held 3 bases outside the gene matches. CDR3 length: 13 amino acids. Germline CDR1 and CDR2: MRHNA and SNTAGT. The CDR3 is CASRPGQGYGYTF. CDR3 DNA sequence: TGTGCCAGCAGGCCGGGACAGGGGTATGGCTACACCTTC.

This clone was counted a few times. J is TRBJ1-2 and V is TRBV6-2 or TRBV6-3; 7 positions match TRBD1. The V and J ends lost 5 bases and 4 bases, in that order; junction bases with no gene match: 1. Germline lookup yields CDR1 MNHEY and CDR2 SVGEGT. This CDR3 has 12 residues. CDR3: CASSRDSYGYTF. The CDR3, as DNA: TGTGCCAGCAGTCGGGACAGCTATGGCTACACCTTC.

V and J are TRBV15 and TRBJ2-4; TRBD1 or TRBD2 may be the D gene (5 bases each). The CDR3 runs to 15 residues. Germline values: CDR1 LNHNV, CDR2 YYDKDF (reference sequence). V was trimmed by 0 bases and J by 10 bases, leaving 16 bases between them. CDR3 sequence reads: CATSRDRGPQRIQYF. The CDR3 DNA sequence: TGTGCCACCAGCAGAGATAGGGGACCCCAACGGATTCAGTACTTC.

This chain links TRBV5-1 with TRBJ2-3; D assignment may be TRBD1 or TRBD2 (5 bases each). CDR1 is SGHRS and CDR2 is YFSETQ in the germline V gene. V was shortened by 4 bases and J by 9 bases, with 15 bases between the two germline ends. This CDR3 has 13 amino acids. CDR3: CASSPGASDTQYF. The CDR3 DNA reads TGCGCCAGCAGCCCCGGGGCGAGTGACACGCAGTATTTT.

The rearrangement uses TRBV7-9 and TRBJ2-7; D may correspond to TRBD1 or TRBD2 (5 bases each). The CDR3 loop spans 15 amino acids. Germline lookup yields CDR1 SEHNR and CDR2 FQNEAQ (reference sequence). Trimming pared 5 bases from V and 0 bases from J, leaving 14 bases between. This chain's CDR3 is CASSPTGTSSYEQYF. CDR3 DNA: TGTGCCAGCAGCCCAACGGGGACGAGCTCCTACGAGCAGTACTTC.

On this clone: At one of its ends the junction is not consistent with the germline gene, which may arise from a read error. J is TRBJ1-1 and V is TRBV30; D remains unclear. Germline loops: CDR1 GTSNPN, CDR2 SVGIG (reference sequence). The length of the CDR3 is 13 residues. The CDR3 region has the DNA TGTGCCTGGAGTGTGGGCATGAACACTAAAGCTTTCTTT. Residues: CAWSVGMNTKAFF.

The CDR3 sequence is CAWSGGGYTF. For the CDR3, the DNA is TGTGCCTGGAGTGGGGGGGGCTACACCTTC. The rearrangement links TRBV30 to TRBJ1-2; possibly TRBD1 for D (5 bases). Germline loops: CDR1 GTSNPN, CDR2 SVGIG (reference sequence). The CDR3 runs 10 residues. With 1 base removed from V and 8 bases from J, the gap between germline ends came to 5 bases.

The V call is TRBV27, the J call TRBJ1-1; 7 bases map to TRBD1. The CDR3 consists of 14 residues. From germline, CDR1 is MNHEY and CDR2 SMNVEV (reference sequence). Germline trimming cut 6 bases from V and 4 bases from J; bases unmatched to any gene: 8. CDR3 sequence (DNA): TGTGCCAGCAGCGAGACAGGGATGAGCACTGAAGCTTTCTTT. Its protein is CASSETGMSTEAFF.

The chain combines TRBV5-1 with TRBJ2-7; 8 bases line up with TRBD2. From germline, CDR1 is SGHRS and CDR2 YFSETQ. J was trimmed by 3 bases and V by 0 bases; bases with no gene match: 5. The length of the CDR3 is 15 residues. CDR3 sequence (DNA): TGCGCCAGCAGCTTGGGTGGCGGGGGGCTCTACGAGCAGTACTTC. Translation: CASSLGGGGLYEQYF.

This rearrangement joins TRBV5-6 to TRBJ1-3; D is possibly TRBD1 (5 bases). V lost 0 bases and J 1 base, leaving 5 bases between the germline ends. Germline CDR1 and CDR2: SGHDT and YYEEEE. The CDR3 spans 14 residues. As DNA, the CDR3 is TGTGCCAGCAGCTTGGAGGGGTCTGGAAACACCATATATTTT. Translating gives CASSLEGSGNTIYF.

Only one count was recorded for this clone. V is TRBV6-2 or TRBV6-3 and J is TRBJ1-1; 11 nucleotides match TRBD1. The germline V gene encodes CDR1 MNHEY and CDR2 SVGEGT. V dropped 5 bases and J dropped 4; count of bases not matched to a gene: 6. CDR3 length: 15 amino acids. This CDR3 reads CASSLDRGPPTEAFF. The DNA for the CDR3 is TGTGCCAGCAGTCTGGACAGGGGGCCCCCCACTGAAGCTTTCTTT.

The chain joins TRBV27 to TRBJ2-3; possibly TRBD2 for D (7 bases). This CDR3 spans 13 amino acids. Germline V CDR1 and CDR2: MNHEY, SMNVEV (reference sequence). V was pared by 8 bases and J by 2 bases, with 11 bases between. CDR3 loop: CASGGAFTDTQYF. For the CDR3, the DNA is TGTGCCAGCGGGGGGGCCTTCACAGATACGCAGTATTTT.

The chain employs TRBV28 and TRBJ2-2, with D unresolved. In germline, CDR1 is MDHEN, CDR2 SYDVKM. Trimming stripped 7 bases from V and 7 bases from J, with 16 bases between. The CDR3 consists of 14 residues. The CDR3 nucleotides are TGTGCCAGCACCTTTTGGGGTGCAGACGGGGAGCTGTTTTTT. This encodes CASTFWGADGELFF.

This chain uses TRBV30 with TRBJ1-1, with TRBD1 matching over 7 bases. The V gene's germline CDR1 is GTSNPN and CDR2 SVGIG (reference sequence). Germline trimming cut 0 bases from V and 0 bases from J; bases unmatched to any gene: 7. This CDR3 contains 16 residues. The DNA of the CDR3 is TGTGCCTGGAGTGTAACCTCCGGGACAGTGAACACTGAAGCTTTCTTT. Translation: CAWSVTSGTVNTEAFF.